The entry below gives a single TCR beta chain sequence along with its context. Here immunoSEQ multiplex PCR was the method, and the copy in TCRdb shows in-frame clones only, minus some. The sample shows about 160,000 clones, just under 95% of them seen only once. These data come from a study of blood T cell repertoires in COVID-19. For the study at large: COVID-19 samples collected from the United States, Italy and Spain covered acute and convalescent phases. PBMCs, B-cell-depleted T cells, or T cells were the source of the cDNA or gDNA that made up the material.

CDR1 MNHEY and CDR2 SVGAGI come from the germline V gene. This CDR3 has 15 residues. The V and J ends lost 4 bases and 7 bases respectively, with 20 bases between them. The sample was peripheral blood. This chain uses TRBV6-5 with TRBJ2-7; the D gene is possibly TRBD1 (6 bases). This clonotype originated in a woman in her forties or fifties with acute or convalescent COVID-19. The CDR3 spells CASSFDRTPKGEQYF. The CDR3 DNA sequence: TGTGCCAGCAGTTTCGACAGGACCCCAAAAGGAGAGCAGTACTTC.